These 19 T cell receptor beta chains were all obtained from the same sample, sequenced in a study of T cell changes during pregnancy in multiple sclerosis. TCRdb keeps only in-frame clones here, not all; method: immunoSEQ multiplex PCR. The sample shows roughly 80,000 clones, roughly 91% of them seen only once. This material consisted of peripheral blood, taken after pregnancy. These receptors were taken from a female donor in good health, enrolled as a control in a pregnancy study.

The CDR3 region has the DNA TGTGCCAGCAGCCAAGGGGTCGGGACTAGCGGGAAAGGAGATACGCAGTATTTT. It translates to CASSQGVGTSGKGDTQYF. The chain joins TRBV4-2 to TRBJ2-3; 13 positions agree with TRBD2. V lost 1 base and J lost 5; bases outside the gene matches: 9. Germline V lookup: CDR1 LGHNA, CDR2 YNFKEQ. This CDR3 region has 18 residues.

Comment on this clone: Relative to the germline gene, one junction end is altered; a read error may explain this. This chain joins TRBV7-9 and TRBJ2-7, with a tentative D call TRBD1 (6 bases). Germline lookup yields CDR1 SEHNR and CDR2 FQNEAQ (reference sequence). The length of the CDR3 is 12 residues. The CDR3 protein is CASSLAPGTSAF. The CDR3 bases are TGTGCCAGCAGCTTAGCCCCTGGGACAAGTGCCTTC.

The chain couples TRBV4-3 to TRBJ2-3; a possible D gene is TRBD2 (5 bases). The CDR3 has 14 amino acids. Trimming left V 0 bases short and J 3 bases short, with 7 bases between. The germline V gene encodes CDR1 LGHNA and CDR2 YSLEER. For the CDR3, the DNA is TGCGCCAGCAGCCAAGAAGGCGGGACAGATACGCAGTATTTT. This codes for CASSQEGGTDTQYF.

CDR3 amino acids: CASSPLAGGLNEQFF. The DNA for the CDR3 is TGCGCCAGCAGCCCTTTAGCGGGGGGGCTGAATGAGCAGTTCTTC. The chain uses TRBV5-1 and TRBJ2-1, with 11 bases aligning to TRBD2. V shed 4 bases and J 7 bases; nucleotides not matched to a gene: 7. CDR1 SGHRS and CDR2 YFSETQ come from the germline V gene. The CDR3 is made up of 15 amino acids.

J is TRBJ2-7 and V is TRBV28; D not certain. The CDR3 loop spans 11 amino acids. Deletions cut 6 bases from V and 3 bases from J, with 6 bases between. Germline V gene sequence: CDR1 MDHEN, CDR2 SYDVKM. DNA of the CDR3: TGTGCCAGCAGGGCTTTCTACGAGCAGTACTTC. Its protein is CASRAFYEQYF.

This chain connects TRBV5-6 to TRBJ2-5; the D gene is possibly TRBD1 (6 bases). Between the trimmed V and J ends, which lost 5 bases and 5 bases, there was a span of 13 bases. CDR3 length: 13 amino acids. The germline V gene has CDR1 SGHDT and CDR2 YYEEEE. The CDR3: CASSYTGLETQYF. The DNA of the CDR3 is TGTGCCAGCAGTTACACAGGGCTGGAGACCCAGTACTTC.

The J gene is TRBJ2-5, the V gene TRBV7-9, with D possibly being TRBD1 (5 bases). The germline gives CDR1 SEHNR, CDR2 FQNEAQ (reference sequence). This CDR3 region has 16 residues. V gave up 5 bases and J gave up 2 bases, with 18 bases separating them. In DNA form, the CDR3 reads TGTGCCAGCAGCGAAAAGGGGTCGGTAGGACAAGAGACCCAGTACTTC. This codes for CASSEKGSVGQETQYF.

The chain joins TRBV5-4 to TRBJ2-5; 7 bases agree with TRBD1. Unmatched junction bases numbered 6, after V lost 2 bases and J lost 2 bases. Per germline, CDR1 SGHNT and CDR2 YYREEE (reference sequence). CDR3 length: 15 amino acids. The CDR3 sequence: CASSFGRQGQETQYF. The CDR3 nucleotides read TGTGCCAGCAGCTTTGGACGACAGGGACAAGAGACCCAGTACTTC.

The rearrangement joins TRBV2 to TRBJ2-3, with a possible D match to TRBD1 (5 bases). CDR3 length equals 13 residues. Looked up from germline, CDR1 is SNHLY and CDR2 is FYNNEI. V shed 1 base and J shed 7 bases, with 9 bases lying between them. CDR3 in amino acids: CASSEGRANTQYF. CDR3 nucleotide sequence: TGTGCCAGCAGTGAAGGCAGGGCGAATACGCAGTATTTT.

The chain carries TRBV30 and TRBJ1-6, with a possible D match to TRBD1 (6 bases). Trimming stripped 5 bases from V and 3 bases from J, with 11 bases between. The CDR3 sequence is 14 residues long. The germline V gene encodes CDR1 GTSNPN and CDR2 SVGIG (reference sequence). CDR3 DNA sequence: TGTGCCTGGGGACAGATTGTCTATAATTCACCCCTCCACTTT. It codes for CAWGQIVYNSPLHF.

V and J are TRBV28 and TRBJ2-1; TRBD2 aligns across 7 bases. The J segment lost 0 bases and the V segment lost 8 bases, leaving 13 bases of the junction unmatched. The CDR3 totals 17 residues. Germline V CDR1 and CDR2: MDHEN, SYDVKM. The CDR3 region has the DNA TGTGCCAGCCTTATTGGGGGAGCGGGGACCTCCTACAATGAGCAGTTCTTC. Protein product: CASLIGGAGTSYNEQFF.

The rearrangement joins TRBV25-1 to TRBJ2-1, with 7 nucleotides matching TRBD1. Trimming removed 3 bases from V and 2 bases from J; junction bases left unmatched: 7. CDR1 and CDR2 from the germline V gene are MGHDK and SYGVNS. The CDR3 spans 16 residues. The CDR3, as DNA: TGTGCCAGCAGTGACCTCTGGGACAGCACCTACAATGAGCAGTTCTTC. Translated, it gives CASSDLWDSTYNEQFF.

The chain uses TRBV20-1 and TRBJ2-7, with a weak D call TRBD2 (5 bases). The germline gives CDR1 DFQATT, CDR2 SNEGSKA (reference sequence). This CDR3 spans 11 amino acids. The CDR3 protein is CGRADSYEQYF. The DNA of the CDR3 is TGCGGGCGGGCGGACTCCTACGAGCAGTACTTC.

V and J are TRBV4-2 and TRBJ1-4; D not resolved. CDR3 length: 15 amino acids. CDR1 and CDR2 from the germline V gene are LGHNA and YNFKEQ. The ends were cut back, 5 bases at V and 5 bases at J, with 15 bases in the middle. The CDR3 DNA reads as TGTGCCAGCAGCAAACAAACCGATGTAAATGAAAAACTGTTTTTT. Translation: CASSKQTDVNEKLFF.

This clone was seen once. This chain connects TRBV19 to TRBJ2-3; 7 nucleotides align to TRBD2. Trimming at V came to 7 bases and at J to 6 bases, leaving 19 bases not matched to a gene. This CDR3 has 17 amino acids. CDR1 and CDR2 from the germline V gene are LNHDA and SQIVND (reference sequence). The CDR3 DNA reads TGTGCCAGTAATCACCTAGGCCCTGCGGGAGTAGGGGATACGCAGTATTTT. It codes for CASNHLGPAGVGDTQYF.

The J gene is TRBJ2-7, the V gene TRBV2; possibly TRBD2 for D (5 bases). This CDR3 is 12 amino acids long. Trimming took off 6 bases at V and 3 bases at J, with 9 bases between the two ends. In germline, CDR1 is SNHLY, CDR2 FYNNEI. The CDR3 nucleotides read TGTGCCAGCAGACTCGGGGACTACGAGCAGTACTTC. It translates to CASRLGDYEQYF.

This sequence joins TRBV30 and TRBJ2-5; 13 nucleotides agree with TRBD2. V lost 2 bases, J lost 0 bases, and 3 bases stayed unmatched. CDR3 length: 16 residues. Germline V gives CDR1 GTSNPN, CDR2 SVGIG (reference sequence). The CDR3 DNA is TGTGCCTGGAGTACGGGACTAGCGGGGTACCAAGAGACCCAGTACTTC. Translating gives CAWSTGLAGYQETQYF.

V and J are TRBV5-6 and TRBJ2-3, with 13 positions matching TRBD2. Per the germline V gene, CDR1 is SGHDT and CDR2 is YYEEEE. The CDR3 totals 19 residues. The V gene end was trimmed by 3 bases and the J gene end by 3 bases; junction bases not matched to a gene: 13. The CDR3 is CASSWRWTSGRGRTDTQYF. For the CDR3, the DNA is TGTGCCAGCAGCTGGCGCTGGACTAGCGGGAGAGGTAGGACAGATACGCAGTATTTT.

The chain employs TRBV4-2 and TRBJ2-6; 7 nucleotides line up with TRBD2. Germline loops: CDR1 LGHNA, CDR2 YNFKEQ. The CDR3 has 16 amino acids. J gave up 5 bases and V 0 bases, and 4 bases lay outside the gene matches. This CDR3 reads CASSQEGGTWANVLTF. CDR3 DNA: TGTGCCAGCAGCCAAGAGGGGGGGACCTGGGCCAACGTCCTGACTTTC.